The sequence of this T cell receptor beta chain was determined in a study of regulatory T cells in long-lasting Graves disease. Germline lookup yields CDR1 SGDLS and CDR2 YYNGEE. V lost 3 bases and J lost 5; bases outside the gene matches: 11. This CDR3 is built from 16 residues. Arm-PCR of CDR3 regions and iRepertoire HTBI primers were the basis on which TCR beta libraries were built. A single record per CDR3 protein comes from TCRdb applying MiXCR to the multiplex PCR reads. Of 350,000 to 500,000 distinct CDR3 sequences listed, approximately 14% are singletons. Stated time point: newly diagnosed GD, antithyroid drugs for less than 3 months. The authors made the TCR library using RNA they extracted from PBMCs. This sample was shared with a second study, whose subject was T cells in Graves' hyperthyroidism and ophthalmopathy. That work contributes: Hyperthyroidism had been newly diagnosed in patients aged 18 to 65, and its duration was under 2 months.

This sequence joins TRBV9 and TRBJ2-5; the match to TRBD1 covers 9 bases. This TCR derives from a woman in her forties or fifties with Graves disease. The sample here was peripheral blood mononuclear cells (PBMCs), taken at new diagnosis, from a patient treated with antithyroid drugs. CDR3 in amino acids: CASSATGTGYWETQYF. DNA of the CDR3: TGTGCCAGCAGCGCCACCGGGACAGGGTATTGGGAGACCCAGTACTTC.